The clone carrying this T cell receptor beta chain showed up many times. The data originate from a study of regulatory T cells in long-lasting Graves disease. Noted time point: newly diagnosed GD, antithyroid drugs for less than 3 months. PBMCs were the source of the RNA used for TCR sequencing. CDR1 SNHLY and CDR2 FYNNEI come from the germline V gene. Trimming removed 7 bases at V and 2 bases at J, with 12 bases between. CDR3 size: 14 residues. Researchers made TCR beta libraries by using iRepertoire HTBI primers and running Arm-PCR on CDR3 regions. TCRdb re-derived calls from the multiplex PCR reads in MiXCR, one entry per CDR3 protein. The data hold a few hundred thousand distinct CDR3 sequences, with over 15% observed a single time. These data were also filed under a second study, of T cells in Graves' hyperthyroidism and ophthalmopathy.

The sample was peripheral blood mononuclear cells (PBMCs), taken at new diagnosis, from a patient treated with antithyroid drugs. This receptor was identified in a man aged 35 to 55 with Graves disease. The V call is TRBV2, the J call TRBJ1-5; perhaps TRBD1 as D (6 bases). The CDR3 region has the DNA TGTGCCAGCAACAGGGACGGGCGCAATCAGCCCCAGCATTTT. Residues: CASNRDGRNQPQHF.